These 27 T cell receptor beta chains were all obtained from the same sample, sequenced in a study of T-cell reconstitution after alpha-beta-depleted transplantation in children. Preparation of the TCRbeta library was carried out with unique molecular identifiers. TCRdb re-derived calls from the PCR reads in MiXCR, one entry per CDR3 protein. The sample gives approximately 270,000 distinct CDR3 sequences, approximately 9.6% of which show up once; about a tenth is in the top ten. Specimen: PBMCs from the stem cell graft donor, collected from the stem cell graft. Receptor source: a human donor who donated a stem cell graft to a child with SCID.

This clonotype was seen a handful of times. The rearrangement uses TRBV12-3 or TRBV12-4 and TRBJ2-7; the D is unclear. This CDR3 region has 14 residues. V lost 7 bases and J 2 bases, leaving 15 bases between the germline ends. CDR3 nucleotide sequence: TGTGCCAGCAATATGGGCAAAGGAACCTACGAGCAGTACTTC. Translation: CASNMGKGTYEQYF.

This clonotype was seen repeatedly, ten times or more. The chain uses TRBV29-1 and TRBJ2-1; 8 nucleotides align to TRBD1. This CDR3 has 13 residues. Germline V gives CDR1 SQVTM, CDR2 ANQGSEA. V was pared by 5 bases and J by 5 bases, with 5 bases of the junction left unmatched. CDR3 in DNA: TGCAGCGTTCCGGGACAGGTGAACAATGAGCAGTTCTTC. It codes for CSVPGQVNNEQFF.

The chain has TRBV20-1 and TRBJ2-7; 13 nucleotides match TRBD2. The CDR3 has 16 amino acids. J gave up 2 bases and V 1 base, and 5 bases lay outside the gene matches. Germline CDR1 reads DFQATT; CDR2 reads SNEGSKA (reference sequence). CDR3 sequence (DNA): TGCAGTGCTAGAGCCACTAGCGGGGGGGCCGCCTACGAGCAGTACTTC. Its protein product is CSARATSGGAAYEQYF.

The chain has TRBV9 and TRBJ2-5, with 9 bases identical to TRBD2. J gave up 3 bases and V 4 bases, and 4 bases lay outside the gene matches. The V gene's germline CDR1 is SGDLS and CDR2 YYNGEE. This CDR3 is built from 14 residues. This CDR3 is CASSFSGGKETQYF. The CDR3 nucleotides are TGTGCCAGCAGCTTTAGCGGGGGTAAAGAGACCCAGTACTTC.

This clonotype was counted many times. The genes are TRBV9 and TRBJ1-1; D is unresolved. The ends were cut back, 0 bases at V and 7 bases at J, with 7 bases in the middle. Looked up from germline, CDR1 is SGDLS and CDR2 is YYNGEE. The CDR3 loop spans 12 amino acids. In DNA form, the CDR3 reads TGTGCCAGCAGCGTAGCTTTTGGTGAAGCTTTCTTT. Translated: CASSVAFGEAFF.

The CDR3 nucleotides read TGCGCCAGCAGCCAAGAAGAGGGGGGGTATTCCTACGAGCAGTACTTC. This encodes CASSQEEGGYSYEQYF. The V call is TRBV4-1, the J call TRBJ2-7; maybe TRBD2 (7 bases). V was cut by 0 bases and J by 1 base, with 13 bases left in between. The V gene's germline CDR1 is MGHRA and CDR2 YSYEKL. The CDR3 has 16 residues.

The CDR3 nucleotides are TGTGCCAGCAGCCCGGCTAGCGGGGTGAAAGATACGCAGTATTTT. Translating it yields CASSPASGVKDTQYF. The rearrangement joins TRBV6-1 to TRBJ2-3; the match to TRBD2 covers 9 bases. The CDR3 covers 15 residues. The germline V gene has CDR1 MNHNS and CDR2 SASEGT. V shed 6 bases, J shed 5 bases, and the junction held 9 bases outside the gene matches.

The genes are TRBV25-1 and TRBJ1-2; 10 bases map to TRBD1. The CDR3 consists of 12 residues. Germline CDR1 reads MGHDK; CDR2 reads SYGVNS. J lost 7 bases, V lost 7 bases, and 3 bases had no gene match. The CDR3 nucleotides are TGTGCCAGCACGACAGGGGGCGTTGGCTACACCTTC. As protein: CASTTGGVGYTF.

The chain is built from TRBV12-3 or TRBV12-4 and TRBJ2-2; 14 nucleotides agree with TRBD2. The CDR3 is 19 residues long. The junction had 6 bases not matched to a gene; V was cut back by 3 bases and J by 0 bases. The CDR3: CASSLLLTSGGANTGELFF. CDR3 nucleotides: TGTGCCAGCAGTTTGCTCCTGACTAGCGGGGGGGCGAACACCGGGGAGCTGTTTTTT.

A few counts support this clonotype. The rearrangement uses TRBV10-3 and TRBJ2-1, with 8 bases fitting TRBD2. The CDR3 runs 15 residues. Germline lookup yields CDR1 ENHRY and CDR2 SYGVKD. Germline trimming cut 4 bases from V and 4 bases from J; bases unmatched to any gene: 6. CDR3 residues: CAISVGVAGYNEQFF. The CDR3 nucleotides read TGTGCCATCAGTGTAGGGGTAGCGGGGTACAATGAGCAGTTCTTC.

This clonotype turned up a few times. Here the CDR3 DNA reads TGTGCCAGTAGTATAACCAGGATTAGCAATCAGCCCCAGCATTTT. It encodes CASSITRISNQPQHF. The chain is built from TRBV19 and TRBJ1-5; the D is unclear. The CDR3 runs 15 residues. Trimming cost V 2 bases and J 0 bases, with 8 bases left between them. The germline CDR1 and CDR2 sequences are LNHDA and SQIVND (reference sequence).

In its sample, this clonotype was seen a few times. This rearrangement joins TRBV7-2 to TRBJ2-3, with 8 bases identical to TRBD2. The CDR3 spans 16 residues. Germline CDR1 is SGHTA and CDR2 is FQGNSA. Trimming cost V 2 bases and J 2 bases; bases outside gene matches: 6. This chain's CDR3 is CASSLYPGGFTDTQYF. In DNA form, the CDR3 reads TGTGCCAGCAGCTTATATCCGGGGGGGTTCACAGATACGCAGTATTTT.

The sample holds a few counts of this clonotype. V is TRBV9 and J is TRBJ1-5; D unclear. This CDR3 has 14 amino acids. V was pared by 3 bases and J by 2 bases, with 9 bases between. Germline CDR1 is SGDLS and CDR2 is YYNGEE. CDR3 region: CASSADHGNQPQHF. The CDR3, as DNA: TGTGCCAGCAGCGCGGACCACGGCAATCAGCCCCAGCATTTT.

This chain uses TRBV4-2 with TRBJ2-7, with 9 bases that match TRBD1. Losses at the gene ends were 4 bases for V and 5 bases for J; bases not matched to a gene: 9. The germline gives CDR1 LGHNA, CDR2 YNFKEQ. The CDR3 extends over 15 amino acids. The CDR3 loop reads CASSLIQGAGDEQYF. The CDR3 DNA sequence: TGTGCCAGCAGCCTAATACAGGGGGCTGGGGACGAGCAGTACTTC.

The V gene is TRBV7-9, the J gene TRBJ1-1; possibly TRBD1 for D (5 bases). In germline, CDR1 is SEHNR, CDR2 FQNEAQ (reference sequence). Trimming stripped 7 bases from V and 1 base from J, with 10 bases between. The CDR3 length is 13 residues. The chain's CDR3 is CASTGQENTEAFF. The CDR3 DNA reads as TGTGCCAGCACCGGACAAGAGAACACTGAAGCTTTCTTT.

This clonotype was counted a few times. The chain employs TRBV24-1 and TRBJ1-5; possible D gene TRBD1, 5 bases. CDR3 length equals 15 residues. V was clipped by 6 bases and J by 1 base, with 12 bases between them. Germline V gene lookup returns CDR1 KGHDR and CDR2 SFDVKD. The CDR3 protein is CATSPPGSSNQPQHF. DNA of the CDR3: TGTGCCACCAGTCCTCCAGGGAGCAGCAATCAGCCCCAGCATTTT.

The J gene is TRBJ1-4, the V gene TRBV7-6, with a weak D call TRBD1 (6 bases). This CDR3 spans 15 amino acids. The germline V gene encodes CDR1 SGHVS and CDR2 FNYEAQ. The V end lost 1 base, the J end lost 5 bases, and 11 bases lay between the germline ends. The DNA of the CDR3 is TGTGCCAGCAGCTTAGGGGGGCAGTTCAATGAAAAACTGTTTTTT. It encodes CASSLGGQFNEKLFF.

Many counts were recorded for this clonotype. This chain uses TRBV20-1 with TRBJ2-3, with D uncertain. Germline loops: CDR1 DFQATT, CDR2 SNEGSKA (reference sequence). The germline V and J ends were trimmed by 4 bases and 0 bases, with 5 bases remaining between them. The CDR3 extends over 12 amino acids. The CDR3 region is CSANPSTDTQYF. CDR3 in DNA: TGCAGTGCTAACCCTAGCACAGATACGCAGTATTTT.

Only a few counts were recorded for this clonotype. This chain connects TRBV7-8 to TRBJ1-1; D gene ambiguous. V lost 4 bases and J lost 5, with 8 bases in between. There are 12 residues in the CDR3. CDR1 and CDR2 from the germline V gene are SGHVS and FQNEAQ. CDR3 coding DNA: TGTGCCAGCAGCTCCCGAAGGACTGAAGCTTTCTTT. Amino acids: CASSSRRTEAFF.

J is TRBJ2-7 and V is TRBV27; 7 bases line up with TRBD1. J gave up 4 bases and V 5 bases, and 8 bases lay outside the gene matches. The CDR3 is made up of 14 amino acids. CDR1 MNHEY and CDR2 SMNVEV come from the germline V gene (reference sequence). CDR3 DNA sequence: TGTGCCAGCAGTCGCTGGGACAGACTTTACGAGCAGTACTTC. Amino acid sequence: CASSRWDRLYEQYF.

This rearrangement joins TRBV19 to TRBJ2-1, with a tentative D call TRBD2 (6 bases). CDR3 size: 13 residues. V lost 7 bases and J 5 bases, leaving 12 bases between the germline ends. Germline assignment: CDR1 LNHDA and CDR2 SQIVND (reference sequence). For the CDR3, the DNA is TGTGCCAGTAATGCGGGGCTGAACAATGAGCAGTTCTTC. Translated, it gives CASNAGLNNEQFF.

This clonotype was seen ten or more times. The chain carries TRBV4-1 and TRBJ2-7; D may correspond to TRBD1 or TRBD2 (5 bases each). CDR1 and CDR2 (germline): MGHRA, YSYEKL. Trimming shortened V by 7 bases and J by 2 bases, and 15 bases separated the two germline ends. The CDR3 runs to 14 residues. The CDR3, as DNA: TGCGCCAGCAACGCCGGGACGGCGCCCTACGAGCAGTACTTC. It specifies CASNAGTAPYEQYF.

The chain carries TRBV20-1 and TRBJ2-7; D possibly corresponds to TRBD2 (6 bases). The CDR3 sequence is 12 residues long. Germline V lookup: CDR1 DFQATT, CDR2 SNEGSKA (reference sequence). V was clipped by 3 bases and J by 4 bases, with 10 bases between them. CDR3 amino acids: CSARVGTYEQYF. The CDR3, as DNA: TGCAGTGCTAGGGTTGGGACTTACGAGCAGTACTTC.

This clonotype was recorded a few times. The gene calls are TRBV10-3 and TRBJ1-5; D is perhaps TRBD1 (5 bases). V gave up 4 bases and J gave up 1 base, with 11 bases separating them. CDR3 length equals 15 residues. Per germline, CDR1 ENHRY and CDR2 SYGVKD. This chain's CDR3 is CAISVGWGSNQPQHF. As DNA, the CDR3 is TGTGCCATCAGTGTCGGGTGGGGGAGCAATCAGCCCCAGCATTTT.

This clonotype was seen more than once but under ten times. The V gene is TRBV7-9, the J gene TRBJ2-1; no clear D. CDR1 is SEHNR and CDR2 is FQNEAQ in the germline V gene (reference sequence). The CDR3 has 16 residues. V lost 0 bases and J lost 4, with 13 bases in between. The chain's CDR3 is CASSLALAYLYNEQFF. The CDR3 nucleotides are TGTGCCAGCAGCTTAGCCCTGGCGTACTTGTACAATGAGCAGTTCTTC.

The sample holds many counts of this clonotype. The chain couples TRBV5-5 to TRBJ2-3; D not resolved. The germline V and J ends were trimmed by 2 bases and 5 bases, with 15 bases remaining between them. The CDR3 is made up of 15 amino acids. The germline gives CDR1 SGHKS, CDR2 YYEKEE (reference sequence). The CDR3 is CASSFYGHKRDTQYF. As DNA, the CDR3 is TGTGCCAGCAGCTTTTATGGCCATAAGCGAGATACGCAGTATTTT.

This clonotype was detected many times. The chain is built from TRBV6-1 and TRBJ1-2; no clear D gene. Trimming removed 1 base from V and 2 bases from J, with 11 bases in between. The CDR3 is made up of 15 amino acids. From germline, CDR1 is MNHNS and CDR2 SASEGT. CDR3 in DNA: TGTGCCAGCAGTGAAGGCGTGGTAGTAAACTATGGCTACACCTTC. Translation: CASSEGVVVNYGYTF.